This T cell receptor beta chain is from a study of T cell responses to AZD1222 COVID-19 vaccine. Regarding the study as a whole: The breadth and depth of Spike-specific TCRs increased once two AZD1222 doses had been given.

The CDR3 is 15 residues long. V dropped 0 bases and J dropped 3 bases, with 9 bases sitting between them. CDR1 and CDR2 from the germline V gene are LNHDA and SQIVND (reference sequence). With respect to this clone: Its antigen is not known.

Sequencing used immunoSEQ multiplex PCR; TCRdb keeps in-frame clones, though not all of them. The profile shows approximately 150,000 clones, 85% to 90% of them singletons. Sequencing was performed on peripheral blood, taken 28 days after the second dose of the MenACWY control vaccine. The rearrangement uses TRBV19 and TRBJ2-1; TRBD2 is a possible D gene (6 bases). The source is an adult who received the MenACWY meningococcal vaccine as a control. This CDR3 is CASSIEAGFYNEQFF. CDR3 nucleotide sequence: TGTGCCAGTAGTATAGAAGCGGGTTTCTACAATGAGCAGTTCTTC.